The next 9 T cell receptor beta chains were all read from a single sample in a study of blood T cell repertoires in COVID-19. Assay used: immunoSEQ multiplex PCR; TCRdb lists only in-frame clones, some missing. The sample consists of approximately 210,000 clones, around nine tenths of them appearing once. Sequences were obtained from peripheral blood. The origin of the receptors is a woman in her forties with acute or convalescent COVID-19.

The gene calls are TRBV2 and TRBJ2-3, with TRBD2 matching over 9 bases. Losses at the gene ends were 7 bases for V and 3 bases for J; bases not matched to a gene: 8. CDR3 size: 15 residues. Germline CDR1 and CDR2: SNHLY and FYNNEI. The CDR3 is CASKIGLAGTDTQYF. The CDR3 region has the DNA TGTGCCAGCAAGATAGGGCTAGCGGGGACAGATACGCAGTATTTT.

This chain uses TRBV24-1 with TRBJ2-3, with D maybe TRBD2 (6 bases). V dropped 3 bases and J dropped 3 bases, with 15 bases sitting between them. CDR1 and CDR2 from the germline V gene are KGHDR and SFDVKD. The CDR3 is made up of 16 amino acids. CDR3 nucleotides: TGTGCCACCAGTGATCTTGGGCGGGGAACAACAGATACGCAGTATTTT. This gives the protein CATSDLGRGTTDTQYF.

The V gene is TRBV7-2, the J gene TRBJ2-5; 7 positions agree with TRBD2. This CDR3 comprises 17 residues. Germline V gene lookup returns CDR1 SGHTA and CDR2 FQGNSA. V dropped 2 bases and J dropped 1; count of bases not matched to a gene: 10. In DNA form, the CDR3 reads TGTGCCAGCAGCTTACGGAGCTGGGAGCGGGGCCAAGAGACCCAGTACTTC. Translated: CASSLRSWERGQETQYF. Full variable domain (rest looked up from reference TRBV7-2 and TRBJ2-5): GAGVSQSPSNKVTEKGKDVELRCDPISGHTALYWYRQSLGQGLEFLIYFQGNSAPDKSGLPSDRFSAERTGGSVSTLTIQRTQQEDSAVYLCASSLRSWERGQETQYFGPGTRLLVL.

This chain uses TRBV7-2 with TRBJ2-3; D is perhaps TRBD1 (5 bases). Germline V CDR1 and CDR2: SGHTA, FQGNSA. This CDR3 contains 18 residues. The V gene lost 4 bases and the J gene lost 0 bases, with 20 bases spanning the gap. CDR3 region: CASSSQGPLGMSTDTQYF. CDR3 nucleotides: TGTGCCAGCAGCTCGCAGGGCCCCCTGGGGATGAGCACAGATACGCAGTATTTT.

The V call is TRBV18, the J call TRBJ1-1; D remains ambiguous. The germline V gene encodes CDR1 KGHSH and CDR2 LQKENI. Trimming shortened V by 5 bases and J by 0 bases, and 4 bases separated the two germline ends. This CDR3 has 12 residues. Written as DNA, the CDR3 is TGTGCCAGCTCATTAGTGAACACTGAAGCTTTCTTT. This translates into CASSLVNTEAFF.

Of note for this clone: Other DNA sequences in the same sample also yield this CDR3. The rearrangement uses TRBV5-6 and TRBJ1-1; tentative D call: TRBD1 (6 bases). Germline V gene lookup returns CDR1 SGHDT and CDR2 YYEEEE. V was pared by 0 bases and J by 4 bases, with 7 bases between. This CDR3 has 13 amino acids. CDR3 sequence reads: CASSLGGPTEAFF. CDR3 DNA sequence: TGTGCCAGCAGCTTGGGGGGGCCCACTGAAGCTTTCTTT.

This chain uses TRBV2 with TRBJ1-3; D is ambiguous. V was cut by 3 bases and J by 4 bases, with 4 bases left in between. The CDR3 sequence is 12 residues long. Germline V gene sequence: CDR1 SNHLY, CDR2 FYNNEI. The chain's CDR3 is CASSERGNTIYF. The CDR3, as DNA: TGTGCCAGCAGTGAGAGAGGAAACACCATATATTTT.

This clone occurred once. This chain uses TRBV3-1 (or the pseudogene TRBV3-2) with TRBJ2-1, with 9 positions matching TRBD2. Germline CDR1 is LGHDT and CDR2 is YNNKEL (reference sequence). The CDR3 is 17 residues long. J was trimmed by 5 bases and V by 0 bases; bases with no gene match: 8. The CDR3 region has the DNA TGTGCCAGCAGCCAAGATCGGCGGCGGGGGGGAGACAATGAGCAGTTCTTC. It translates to CASSQDRRRGGDNEQFF.

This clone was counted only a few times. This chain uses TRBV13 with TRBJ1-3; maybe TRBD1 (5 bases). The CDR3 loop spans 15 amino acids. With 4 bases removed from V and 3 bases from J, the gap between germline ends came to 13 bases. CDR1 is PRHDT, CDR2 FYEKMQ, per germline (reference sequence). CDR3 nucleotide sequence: TGTGCCAGCAGCTCCCTCAGGGTCAATGGAAACACCATATATTTT. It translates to CASSSLRVNGNTIYF.